This entry features one TCR beta chain sequence. The data were obtained in a study of blood T cell repertoires in COVID-19. The germline V gene encodes CDR1 GTSNPN and CDR2 SVGIG (reference sequence). The CDR3 is 15 amino acids. Trimming cost V 5 bases and J 4 bases, with 20 bases left between them. Libraries were prepared by immunoSEQ multiplex PCR; TCRdb keeps only in-frame clonotypes and omits some of them. The sample yields about 220,000 clones, 75% to 90% seen once. The gene calls are TRBV30 and TRBJ1-1; possibly TRBD1 for D (6 bases). The source of this sequence is a human donor in a cohort sampled during active COVID-19. Sequencing used peripheral blood. As DNA, the CDR3 is TGTGCCTGGGGACCGTCCAGGGGAGGGGTCACTGAAGCTTTCTTT. Translated, it gives CAWGPSRGGVTEAFF.